This is a list of T cell receptor beta chains from one sample in a study of blood T cell repertoires in COVID-19. This table comes from immunoSEQ multiplex PCR, and its TCRdb copy is limited to in-frame clones, with some not included. The sample yields some 90,000 clones, around 90% seen once. Sequenced: peripheral blood. The receptors were sampled from a woman aged 80 or older with active or convalescent COVID-19. Each CDR3 is given with its conserved first and last residue. A D gene is named only where the DNA matches it firmly.

CDR3 length	V gene	D gene	J gene	CDR3 protein
16	TRBV9	TRBD2	TRBJ2-2	CASSVVSSGSAGELFF
14	TRBV28	TRBD2	TRBJ2-7	CASSLGPSGDEQYF
17	TRBV14	NA	TRBJ2-5	CASSQPDAQRGIETQYF
13	TRBV12-3/TRBV12-4	NA	TRBJ2-2	CASSLAYTGELFF
16	TRBV9	TRBD1	TRBJ2-1	CASSVTGTGSYNEQFF
17	TRBV7-2	TRBD1	TRBJ1-2	CASSLVAGDRKLYGYTF
15	TRBV18	TRBD1	TRBJ2-2	CASSPDRGNAGELFF
17	TRBV5-3	TRBD2	TRBJ2-5	CARSSPGLAGDPETQYF
14	TRBV5-4	NA	TRBJ1-6	CASSSNRDNSPLHF
15	TRBV27	NA	TRBJ1-5	CASSAQGSGNQPQHF
16	TRBV5-4	TRBD2	TRBJ2-2	CASSPGGTSSTGELFF
13	TRBV7-2	NA	TRBJ1-4	CASSLRGNEKLFF
19	TRBV12-5	TRBD2	TRBJ2-1	CASGLVEVEPLREYNEQFF
17	TRBV10-3	TRBD1	TRBJ1-5	CAISQSRQGGSNQPQHF
15	TRBV7-6	NA	TRBJ2-1	CASSLVAVSYNEQFF
15	TRBV11-1	TRBD1	TRBJ2-7	CASSSGTEKTYEQYF
20	TRBV5-8	TRBD2	TRBJ2-1	CASSSFQGLAGGLNYNEQFF
13	TRBV7-9	NA	TRBJ2-7	CASSSPPAYEQYF
11	TRBV9	NA	TRBJ2-3	CASSREDTQYF
14	TRBV6-5	NA	TRBJ1-5	CASRADNSNQPQHF
18	TRBV27	TRBD2	TRBJ2-1	CASSLSTSGVSSYNEQFF
16	TRBV24-1	NA	TRBJ2-2	CATSDLAGTNTGELFF
16	TRBV7-8	TRBD2	TRBJ2-7	CASSLRTSGRMYEQYF
15	TRBV7-2	NA	TRBJ1-5	CASSHGAGNNQPQHF
15	TRBV28	NA	TRBJ1-1	CASSPFNSMNTEAFF
14	TRBV2	TRBD1	TRBJ1-1	CASSRTGVTTEAFF
17	TRBV6-2/TRBV6-3	NA	TRBJ2-3	CASSYFGTALGADTQYF
14	TRBV5-4	TRBD1	TRBJ2-2	CASSWTGGSGELFF
15	TRBV28	TRBD2	TRBJ2-7	CASSFSELARRREYF
17	TRBV3-1/TRBV3-2	TRBD2	TRBJ2-1	CASSRQGSSGPYNEQFF
13	TRBV27	TRBD1	TRBJ2-7	CASSYLDRVEQYF
13	TRBV2	TRBD1	TRBJ2-7	CASGQDRVAEQYF
13	TRBV7-6	NA	TRBJ1-4	CASSLTTNEKLFF
16	TRBV6-5	NA	TRBJ1-2	CASSYSPFAQNYGYTF
13	TRBV7-2	TRBD2	TRBJ2-7	CASSLGGSHEQYF
15	TRBV30	TRBD2	TRBJ2-1	CAWSSGGAPYNEQFF
14	TRBV10-3	TRBD1	TRBJ1-1	CAISPDRDGTEAFF
15	TRBV9	NA	TRBJ2-2	CASSADSRWAGELFF
16	TRBV4-3	TRBD2	TRBJ2-3	CASSQERAGGADTQYF
17	TRBV7-8	NA	TRBJ2-7	CASSLNGVRSGVYEQYF
15	TRBV6-2/TRBV6-3	TRBD2	TRBJ2-3	CASGWRQGGADTQYF
14	TRBV19	TRBD1	TRBJ2-7	CASSWTGASYEQYF
15	TRBV27	NA	TRBJ1-1	CASSFGRGANTEAFF
15	TRBV27	NA	TRBJ1-4	CASSPSRRGNEKLFF
15	TRBV28	NA	TRBJ2-6	CASSLTGLGANVLTF
15	TRBV18	TRBD1	TRBJ2-7	CASSRSRDRVYEQYF
13	TRBV30	NA	TRBJ2-7	CAWSVTREREQYF
15	TRBV6-6	TRBD2	TRBJ2-2	CASRVQREGTGELFF
13	TRBV5-1	NA	TRBJ1-2	CASSSDPNYGYTF
22	TRBV21-1	NA	TRBJ1-6	CASSKAWGEKEPYSSYNSPLHF
16	TRBV11-2	TRBD1	TRBJ2-7	CASSRWGQGIAYEQYF
12	TRBV7-9	NA	TRBJ2-1	CASSLRENEQFF
14	TRBV7-2	NA	TRBJ2-2	CATLREGVAGELFF
16	TRBV12-5	TRBD2	TRBJ2-2	CASGLSASGFPGELFF
16	TRBV4-1	TRBD1	TRBJ1-4	CASSQASTGYDEKLFF
14	TRBV4-1	NA	TRBJ2-2	CASSQDRRAGELFF